Shown below are 8 T cell receptor beta chains from a single sample sequenced in a study of T cell repertoires in cytomegalovirus infection (dated by TCRdb to between 2018 and 2020). This sample was sequenced with an Illumina HiSeq 1500. TCRdb trimmed public reads at Q25 via fastp, called clones via MiXCR and kept in-frame beta chains. Duplicate CDR3 protein sequences are folded into a single record with the most common DNA and genes. The sample profile shows under 300,000 distinct CDR3 sequences; 17% of them were found once. The ten biggest clones cover around half of the sample. The sequenced sample consisted of CD8+ T cells from PBMCs. These receptor sequences come from a human donor in good health (CMV status not recorded). Some clones in this sample may be carry-over from other donors' samples.

In its sample, this clonotype was seen many times. The chain carries TRBV12-3 or TRBV12-4 and TRBJ1-1; D remains ambiguous. The CDR3 covers 12 residues. Trimming removed 5 bases from V and 5 bases from J, with 9 bases in between. CDR3 residues: CASSVYLTEAFF. CDR3 nucleotides: TGTGCCAGCAGTGTTTATTTAACTGAAGCTTTCTTT.

V is TRBV6-6 and J is TRBJ2-1, with 10 bases aligning to TRBD1. V shed 0 bases and J 8 bases; nucleotides not matched to a gene: 10. The CDR3 covers 17 residues. The germline gives CDR1 MNHNY, CDR2 SVGAGI (reference sequence). CDR3: CASSYSRRTGGGDEQFF. CDR3 in DNA: TGTGCCAGCAGTTACTCGAGGAGGACAGGGGGGGGCGATGAGCAGTTCTTC.

The rearrangement joins TRBV11-2 to TRBJ2-5; 8 positions agree with TRBD2. There are 13 residues in the CDR3. Trimming removed 5 bases from V and 5 bases from J; junction bases left unmatched: 4. Germline assignment: CDR1 SGHAT and CDR2 FQNNGV. CDR3 DNA sequence: TGTGCCAGCAGCCCGACTAGCGACGAGACCCAGTACTTC. It codes for CASSPTSDETQYF.

Many counts were recorded for this clonotype. The genes are TRBV7-6 and TRBJ1-4; 7 bases align to TRBD1. The V segment lost 3 bases and the J segment 5 bases; nucleotides outside the gene matches: 6. This CDR3 region has 15 residues. The V gene's germline CDR1 is SGHVS and CDR2 FNYEAQ. CDR3 region: CASSLTGTANEKLFF. The CDR3, as DNA: TGTGCCAGCAGCTTGACAGGGACGGCGAATGAAAAACTGTTTTTT. Full variable domain (outside the CDR3, taken from reference TRBV7-6 and TRBJ1-4): GAGVSQSPRYKVTKRGQDVALRCDPISGHVSLYWYRQALGQGPEFLTYFNYEAQQDKSGLPNDRFSAERPEGSISTLTIQRTEQRDSAMYRCASSLTGTANEKLFFGSGTQLSVL.

This clonotype was seen only a few times. The chain has TRBV6-2 or TRBV6-3 and TRBJ2-1, with a possible D match to TRBD2 (6 bases). The CDR3 loop spans 14 amino acids. Germline V gene sequence: CDR1 MNHEY, CDR2 SVGEGT. V gave up 5 bases and J gave up 3 bases, with 11 bases separating them. The CDR3 loop is CASSRDSDYNEQFF. The CDR3 nucleotides are TGTGCCAGCAGTCGGGACTCCGACTACAATGAGCAGTTCTTC.

The chain is built from TRBV12-3 or TRBV12-4 and TRBJ2-5; perhaps TRBD1 as D (6 bases). The CDR3 sequence is 13 residues long. Trimming left V 7 bases short and J 0 bases short, with 9 bases between. The DNA for the CDR3 is TGTGCCAGCAACCGACAGGACCAAGAGACCCAGTACTTC. As protein: CASNRQDQETQYF.

The CDR3 nucleotides are TGTGCCAGCAGCTTAGGACCTCCCGAGAGAGGCTACACCTTC. Translating gives CASSLGPPERGYTF. The chain is built from TRBV7-6 and TRBJ1-2, with D hard to call. The V gene lost 1 base and the J gene lost 8 bases, with 14 bases spanning the gap. The CDR3 length is 14 residues. Germline V gene data show CDR1 as SGHVS and CDR2 as FNYEAQ.

The sample holds many counts of this clonotype. The chain combines TRBV12-3 or TRBV12-4 with TRBJ1-2; TRBD1 matches at 10 bases. Trimming cost V 6 bases and J 5 bases; bases outside gene matches: 18. CDR3 size: 18 residues. As DNA, the CDR3 is TGTGCCAGCAGACAGCGAACGTGGGACAGGGGTGGGGCATATGGCTACACCTTC. Its protein product is CASRQRTWDRGGAYGYTF.